Below are 10 T cell receptor beta chains sequenced from a single sample in a study of T cells in localized non-small cell lung cancer. Assay: immunoSEQ multiplex PCR; the TCRdb copy retains only in-frame clones and omits some. The table lists 45,000 to 60,000 clones, about 85% of them singletons. Sequences were derived from peripheral blood, sampled before any cancer treatment. All receptors derive from a female donor of 60 years or more with stage II squamous cell lung carcinoma.

The V call is TRBV7-2, the J call TRBJ1-2, with 9 bases identical to TRBD1. V gave up 5 bases and J gave up 7 bases; unmatched junction bases: 11. CDR1 is SGHTA and CDR2 is FQGNSA in the germline V gene. CDR3 length: 15 residues. The CDR3 spells CASSATGGASIGYTF. CDR3 nucleotide sequence: TGTGCCAGCAGCGCTACAGGGGGCGCGTCGATTGGCTACACCTTC.

The V gene is TRBV27, the J gene TRBJ1-2, with 9 bases that match TRBD1. Germline CDR1 MNHEY, CDR2 SMNVEV (reference sequence). V was clipped by 7 bases and J by 8 bases; unmatched bases: 11. CDR3 length: 14 amino acids. This CDR3 is CASKTTRTGEGYTF. CDR3 sequence (DNA): TGTGCCAGCAAGACGACCCGGACAGGGGAAGGCTACACCTTC.

This clone turned up a few times. This rearrangement joins TRBV6-5 to TRBJ2-1; 11 bases are a match to TRBD1. The CDR3 is 16 amino acids. V dropped 2 bases and J dropped 7; count of bases not matched to a gene: 7. Germline CDR1 is MNHEY and CDR2 is SVGAGI. This CDR3 is CASSYIRTGGGNEQFF. CDR3 nucleotides: TGTGCCAGCAGTTACATCAGGACAGGGGGCGGGAATGAGCAGTTCTTC.

This chain joins TRBV5-6 and TRBJ2-7; D is unresolved. This CDR3 has 13 residues. Germline CDR1 SGHDT, CDR2 YYEEEE. Trimming pared 2 bases from V and 2 bases from J, leaving 8 bases between. The CDR3 nucleotides read TGTGCCAGCAGCTTAACGGATACCTACGAGCAGTACTTC. Translation: CASSLTDTYEQYF.

V is TRBV7-9 and J is TRBJ2-5; no definite D call. The CDR3 length is 11 residues. V lost 1 base and J lost 6, with 3 bases in between. The germline gives CDR1 SEHNR, CDR2 FQNEAQ (reference sequence). The CDR3 protein is CASSLDQTQYF. The CDR3 DNA is TGTGCCAGCAGCTTAGACCAGACCCAGTACTTC.

The rearrangement links TRBV9 to TRBJ2-3, with 11 bases fitting TRBD2. The junction had 8 bases not matched to a gene; V was cut back by 0 bases and J by 5 bases. This CDR3 spans 17 amino acids. The germline CDR1 and CDR2 sequences are SGDLS and YYNGEE. CDR3 amino acids: CASSVEGSGGAGDTQYF. Here the CDR3 DNA reads TGTGCCAGCAGCGTAGAGGGTAGCGGGGGGGCCGGAGATACGCAGTATTTT.

The V gene is TRBV9, the J gene TRBJ2-5; the match to TRBD2 covers 12 bases. J gave up 4 bases and V 4 bases, and 8 bases lay outside the gene matches. The CDR3 runs 16 residues. Germline V lookup: CDR1 SGDLS, CDR2 YYNGEE. CDR3 sequence reads: CASSPSLAGGGETQYF. The CDR3 region has the DNA TGTGCCAGCAGCCCTTCACTAGCGGGGGGCGGAGAGACCCAGTACTTC.

The V and J genes are TRBV7-6 and TRBJ1-2; 8 nucleotides line up with TRBD1. Germline V CDR1 and CDR2: SGHVS, FNYEAQ. V shed 2 bases, J shed 1 base, and the junction held 15 bases outside the gene matches. The CDR3 sequence is 19 residues long. The CDR3 nucleotides are TGTGCCAGCAGCTTAAGGCGGGGACAGGCGATGAATTTTAACTATGGCTACACCTTC. It yields the protein CASSLRRGQAMNFNYGYTF.

The chain joins TRBV6-1 to TRBJ1-3; TRBD1 matches 7 bases. The CDR3 contains 18 residues. The germline V gene encodes CDR1 MNHNS and CDR2 SASEGT. Trimming took 4 bases from V and 0 from J; bases not matched to a gene: 12. CDR3 DNA: TGTGCCAGCAGTGGGACAGGCCTAGCAAGCTACTCTGGAAACACCATATATTTT. Protein: CASSGTGLASYSGNTIYF.

Turning to this clone: Other DNA sequences in the sample encode the same CDR3. This chain connects TRBV4-2 to TRBJ1-3; D not resolved. With 0 bases removed from V and 4 bases from J, the gap between germline ends came to 4 bases. This CDR3 region has 13 residues. Germline V gene data show CDR1 as LGHNA and CDR2 as YNFKEQ. The CDR3 protein is CASSQELGNTIYF. The CDR3 nucleotides read TGTGCCAGCAGCCAAGAGCTAGGAAACACCATATATTTT.